Shown below are 29 T cell receptor beta chains from a single sample sequenced in a study of blood T cells in healthy people across ages. A second roughly 6 to 11 cycle PCR used barcoded and J-beta primers. MiXCR, applied by TCRdb to the 5' RACE reads, yields one record per CDR3 protein. The table shows 800,000 or so distinct CDR3 sequences, with 20% to 25% occurring only once. These data were also filed under a second study, of T cells of mothers and their children.

Sequencing was performed on blood. The origin of the receptors is a boy aged 10-17 years in good health.

This sequence joins TRBV9 and TRBJ2-7; 9 bases are shared with TRBD2. V lost 2 bases to trimming and J lost 3 bases; unmatched junction nucleotides: 6. The CDR3 is 15 amino acids. Germline V lookup: CDR1 SGDLS, CDR2 YYNGEE. The CDR3 loop reads CASSVSKAGGYEQYF. CDR3 nucleotide sequence: TGTGCCAGCAGCGTCTCTAAAGCGGGAGGCTACGAGCAGTACTTC.

This chain connects TRBV4-3 to TRBJ2-3; D may be TRBD1 or TRBD2 (5 bases each). The CDR3 sequence is 13 residues long. Trimming took 0 bases from V and 8 from J, leaving 9 bases between them. Germline lookup yields CDR1 LGHNA and CDR2 YSLEER. The CDR3 DNA sequence: TGCGCCAGCAGCCAAGACCCCGGGGCTACGCAGTATTTT. Encoded protein: CASSQDPGATQYF.

This clonotype was observed a handful of times. This chain connects TRBV10-3 to TRBJ2-4, with D unclear. V was shortened by 0 bases and J by 8 bases, with 8 bases between the two germline ends. Germline loops: CDR1 ENHRY, CDR2 SYGVKD. CDR3 length equals 13 residues. This CDR3 is CAISESREHIQYF. CDR3 sequence (DNA): TGTGCCATCAGTGAGTCAAGGGAACACATTCAGTACTTC.

The V gene is TRBV5-1, the J gene TRBJ1-2; weak D call: TRBD1 (6 bases). Trimming stripped 4 bases from V and 7 bases from J, with 14 bases between. Per the germline V gene, CDR1 is SGHRS and CDR2 is YFSETQ. This CDR3 is 13 amino acids long. The CDR3, as DNA: TGCGCCAGCAGCCAAGCAGGGGAAAGTGGCTACACCTTC. As protein: CASSQAGESGYTF.

This clonotype has just a few counts. V is TRBV7-3 and J is TRBJ2-5; a possible D gene is TRBD2 (7 bases). The J call is doubtful: the DNA matches TRBJ2-1 better. CDR3 size: 16 residues. CDR1 is SGHTA and CDR2 is FQGTGA in the germline V gene. The CDR3 nucleotides are TGTGCCAGCAGCCTACGGGGGGAGGGGGAGTACAATGAGCAGTTCTTC. Translating it yields CASSLRGEGEYNEQFF.

This clonotype was seen a handful of times. This sequence joins TRBV7-9 and TRBJ2-1; possible D gene TRBD2, 6 bases. The germline CDR1 and CDR2 sequences are SEHNR and FQNEAQ (reference sequence). The CDR3 is made up of 13 amino acids. Deletions cut 7 bases from V and 6 bases from J, with 13 bases between. CDR3 residues: CASTLGGPNEQFF. Here the CDR3 DNA reads TGTGCCAGCACTCTCGGGGGTCCCAATGAGCAGTTCTTC. Full variable domain (remainder filled in from reference TRBV7-9 and TRBJ2-1): DTGVSQNPRHKITKRGQNVTFRCDPISEHNRLYWYRQTLGQGPEFLTYFQNEAQLEKSRLLSDRFSAERPKGSFSTLEIQRTEQGDSAMYLCASTLGGPNEQFFGPGTRLTVL.

This clonotype has just a few counts. This CDR3 is CASSVGPGQANEKLFF. CDR3 nucleotides: TGTGCCAGCAGCGTAGGCCCGGGACAGGCTAATGAAAAACTGTTTTTT. This chain links TRBV9 with TRBJ1-4; 8 nucleotides agree with TRBD1. The CDR3 is 16 amino acids. CDR1 is SGDLS and CDR2 is YYNGEE in the germline V gene. The junction had 4 bases not matched to a gene; V was cut back by 0 bases and J by 3 bases.

The chain is built from TRBV7-2 and TRBJ2-5; D uncertain. The germline V gene has CDR1 SGHTA and CDR2 FQGNSA. V was clipped by 3 bases and J by 5 bases, with 10 bases between them. CDR3 length: 13 residues. The CDR3 loop reads CASSLISRETQYF. CDR3 sequence (DNA): TGTGCCAGCAGCTTGATCAGTCGGGAGACCCAGTACTTC.

There are a few counts of this clonotype. This sequence joins TRBV5-1 and TRBJ2-1; D perhaps matches TRBD1 (5 bases). Trimming cost V 2 bases and J 0 bases, with 12 bases left between them. Looked up from germline, CDR1 is SGHRS and CDR2 is YFSETQ. CDR3 length: 16 amino acids. The CDR3 loop reads CASSFSGKSSYNEQFF. CDR3 DNA sequence: TGCGCCAGCAGCTTTTCAGGGAAAAGCTCCTACAATGAGCAGTTCTTC.

This clonotype was picked up a small number of times. The rearrangement joins TRBV5-1 to TRBJ2-3, with 7 bases fitting TRBD1. Germline values: CDR1 SGHRS, CDR2 YFSETQ. V trimming: 3 bases; J trimming: 3 bases; junction bases outside the gene matches: 7. This CDR3 has 15 residues. CDR3 residues: CASSSDRIRTDTQYF. CDR3 nucleotide sequence: TGCGCCAGCAGCTCGGACAGGATTAGAACAGATACGCAGTATTTT.

This clonotype has just a few counts. The V and J genes are TRBV19 and TRBJ2-1; a possible D gene is TRBD1 (6 bases). CDR1 and CDR2 from the germline V gene are LNHDA and SQIVND (reference sequence). The CDR3 contains 12 residues. The V gene lost 7 bases and the J gene lost 6 bases, with 10 bases spanning the gap. The CDR3: CASTQGSNEQFF. DNA of the CDR3: TGTGCCAGTACCCAGGGGAGCAATGAGCAGTTCTTC. Full variable domain (rest looked up from reference TRBV19 and TRBJ2-1): DGGITQSPKYLFRKEGQNVTLSCEQNLNHDAMYWYRQDPGQGLRLIYYSQIVNDFQKGDIAEGYSVSREKKESFPLTVTSAQKNPTAFYLCASTQGSNEQFFGPGTRLTVL.

As concerns this clonotype: The junction departs from germline at one end; a sequencing error may be responsible. The V and J genes are TRBV5-1 and TRBJ2-6; maybe TRBD1 (6 bases). This CDR3 has 18 amino acids. Germline lookup yields CDR1 SGHRS and CDR2 YFSETQ. The CDR3 nucleotides are TGCGCCAGCAGCCGAGGGGGACCAACTACCTCTGGGGCCAATGTCCTGACTTTC. It codes for CASSRGGPTTSGANVLTF.

The chain is built from TRBV28 and TRBJ2-5; D unresolved. The length of the CDR3 is 15 residues. V was clipped by 4 bases and J by 1 base, with 13 bases between them. Per the germline V gene, CDR1 is MDHEN and CDR2 is SYDVKM. The DNA of the CDR3 is TGTGCCAGCAGTTCCCCGACTCGATTCCAAGAGACCCAGTACTTC. Amino acids: CASSSPTRFQETQYF.

This clonotype was seen a few times. V is TRBV28 and J is TRBJ2-5; 9 nucleotides match TRBD2. The J call may be incorrect, as the DNA end agrees better with TRBJ2-7. The CDR3 contains 16 residues. The germline V gene encodes CDR1 MDHEN and CDR2 SYDVKM. This chain's CDR3 is CASSISSAGGAYEQYF. The CDR3 DNA follows: TGTGCCAGCAGTATCTCCTCCGCGGGGGGGGCCTACGAGCAGTACTTC.

The chain combines TRBV4-3 with TRBJ2-2, with 9 bases identical to TRBD2. Germline-derived CDR1 and CDR2 are LGHNA and YSLEER. There are 16 residues in the CDR3. V dropped 1 base and J dropped 5; count of bases not matched to a gene: 5. The CDR3 DNA reads as TGCGCCAGCAGCCAAGGGGCGGGGGGGTGGACCGGGGAGCTGTTTTTT. Translation: CASSQGAGGWTGELFF.

The rearrangement links TRBV6-2 or TRBV6-3 to TRBJ2-7, with 10 bases aligning to TRBD2. Germline V gene lookup returns CDR1 MNHEY and CDR2 SVGEGT. V dropped 7 bases and J dropped 1; count of bases not matched to a gene: 4. This CDR3 is built from 14 residues. The DNA for the CDR3 is TGTGCCAGCACCACTAGCGGGAAGTCCTACGAGCAGTACTTC. Translated, it gives CASTTSGKSYEQYF.

This clonotype has at least ten counts. The chain links TRBV28 to TRBJ2-6, with D maybe TRBD1 (6 bases). The V end lost 5 bases, the J end lost 0 bases, and 11 bases lay between the germline ends. Germline CDR1 is MDHEN and CDR2 is SYDVKM. The CDR3 length is 16 residues. The CDR3 region is CASSAGESSGANVLTF. CDR3 bases: TGTGCCAGCAGTGCAGGGGAGAGCTCTGGGGCCAACGTCCTGACTTTC. Full variable domain (outside the CDR3, taken from reference TRBV28 and TRBJ2-6): DVKVTQSSRYLVKRTGEKVFLECVQDMDHENMFWYRQDPGLGLRLIYFSYDVKMKEKGDIPEGYSVSREKKERFSLILESASTNQTSMYLCASSAGESSGANVLTFGAGSRLTVL.

The V call is TRBV20-1, the J call TRBJ2-7; 7 nucleotides align to TRBD1. This CDR3 region has 13 residues. After removal of 3 bases from V and 2 bases from J, the junction contained 4 bases not matched to a gene. Germline V gene lookup returns CDR1 DFQATT and CDR2 SNEGSKA (reference sequence). DNA for the CDR3: TGCAGTGCTAGTGACAGGGTGGCCTACGAGCAGTACTTC. Translated: CSASDRVAYEQYF.

V is TRBV20-1 and J is TRBJ2-3; D is uncertain. Germline CDR1 reads DFQATT; CDR2 reads SNEGSKA (reference sequence). CDR3 size: 15 residues. V was clipped by 0 bases and J by 0 bases, with 10 bases between them. CDR3 DNA sequence: TGCAGTGCTAGAGACTTCGGATTCAGCACAGATACGCAGTATTTT. Protein product: CSARDFGFSTDTQYF.

V is TRBV28 and J is TRBJ1-4; perhaps TRBD1 as D (5 bases). Germline values: CDR1 MDHEN, CDR2 SYDVKM. Trimming stripped 7 bases from V and 8 bases from J, with 14 bases between. The CDR3 consists of 13 residues. The CDR3: CASMEGSLEKLFF. The CDR3 DNA reads as TGTGCCAGCATGGAGGGGTCATTAGAAAAACTGTTTTTT.

The chain joins TRBV29-1 to TRBJ1-2; D uncertain. The V gene lost 4 bases and the J gene lost 6 bases, with 15 bases spanning the gap. This CDR3 contains 13 residues. The V gene's germline CDR1 is SQVTM and CDR2 ANQGSEA. The CDR3 reads CSVGTRLGNGYTF. DNA for the CDR3: TGCAGCGTTGGGACCAGGTTGGGGAATGGCTACACCTTC.

This clonotype was seen only a few times. The chain uses TRBV7-3 and TRBJ2-3; 7 nucleotides line up with TRBD2. Germline lookup yields CDR1 SGHTA and CDR2 FQGTGA. The CDR3 is 16 residues long. J lost 0 bases, V lost 1 base, and 4 bases had no gene match. The CDR3 loop reads CASSLIPGGSTDTQYF. In DNA, the CDR3 is TGTGCCAGCAGCTTAATACCGGGAGGAAGCACAGATACGCAGTATTTT.

Here the CDR3 reads CASSSDASSYEQYF. In DNA form, the CDR3 reads TGTGCCAGCAGCTCTGACGCGAGCTCCTACGAGCAGTACTTC. The chain is built from TRBV7-6 and TRBJ2-7, with D unresolved. Trimming took off 4 bases at V and 0 bases at J, with 10 bases between the two ends. Germline-derived CDR1 and CDR2 are SGHVS and FNYEAQ. The CDR3 totals 14 residues.

The chain combines TRBV29-1 with TRBJ1-1, with 7 positions matching TRBD1. Per the germline V gene, CDR1 is SQVTM and CDR2 is ANQGSEA. Trimming cost V 6 bases and J 3 bases; bases outside gene matches: 4. The CDR3 has 12 residues. This CDR3 is CSVSQGYTEAFF. The CDR3 DNA reads as TGCAGCGTCTCACAGGGGTACACTGAAGCTTTCTTT. Filled out from reference TRBV29-1 and TRBJ1-1, the complete variable domain reads SAVISQKPSRDICQRGTSLTIQCQVDSQVTMMFWYRQQPGQSLTLIATANQGSEATYESGFVIDKFPISRPNLTFSTLTVSNMSPEDSSIYLCSVSQGYTEAFFGQGTRLTVV.

The chain combines TRBV7-8 with TRBJ2-5; 9 bases line up with TRBD2. In germline, CDR1 is SGHVS, CDR2 FQNEAQ. V lost 5 bases, J lost 5 bases, and 6 bases stayed unmatched. The CDR3 sequence is 14 residues long. The CDR3 nucleotides are TGTGCCAGCAGCATGGGGACTAGCTCTGAGACCCAGTACTTC. It yields the protein CASSMGTSSETQYF.

This clonotype has ten or more counts. The chain links TRBV12-3 or TRBV12-4 to TRBJ2-6; D is unresolved. The CDR3 consists of 13 residues. Trimming left V 3 bases short and J 2 bases short, with 2 bases between. The CDR3 reads CASSFPGANVLTF. The CDR3 coding sequence is TGTGCCAGCAGTTTCCCTGGGGCCAACGTCCTGACTTTC.

The chain uses TRBV20-1 and TRBJ2-1; perhaps D is TRBD1 or TRBD2 (5 bases each). Per germline, CDR1 DFQATT and CDR2 SNEGSKA (reference sequence). The CDR3 is 14 amino acids. V was trimmed by 6 bases and J by 6 bases, leaving 18 bases between them. The CDR3 protein is CSALMSGATNEQFF. For the CDR3, the DNA is TGCAGTGCCCTTATGTCCGGGGCCACCAATGAGCAGTTCTTC.

The V call is TRBV7-9, the J call TRBJ2-1; no definite D call. CDR3 length equals 11 residues. V lost 7 bases and J 8 bases, leaving 9 bases between the germline ends. Per germline, CDR1 SEHNR and CDR2 FQNEAQ (reference sequence). The CDR3 DNA sequence: TGTGCCAGCACCGCTTCCGATGAGCAGTTCTTC. This gives the protein CASTASDEQFF. Full variable domain (remainder filled in from reference TRBV7-9 and TRBJ2-1): DTGVSQNPRHKITKRGQNVTFRCDPISEHNRLYWYRQTLGQGPEFLTYFQNEAQLEKSRLLSDRFSAERPKGSFSTLEIQRTEQGDSAMYLCASTASDEQFFGPGTRLTVL.

This clonotype was counted only a few times. The rearrangement joins TRBV6-1 to TRBJ1-3; D gene ambiguous. The CDR3 has 18 residues. Trimming stripped 1 base from V and 4 bases from J, with 20 bases between. In germline, CDR1 is MNHNS, CDR2 SASEGT. CDR3 amino acids: CASSEGSINLWGGNTIYF. The CDR3, as DNA: TGTGCCAGCAGTGAAGGATCGATCAACCTTTGGGGAGGAAACACCATATATTTT.